This TCR beta chain appears in the sequencing data of a study of T cells in Graves' hyperthyroidism and ophthalmopathy. Notes on the study in general: From stable hyperthyroidism, ophthalmopathy was set apart by a 13 V-J model. Blood held most thyroid clonotypes expanded above 0.001 frequency.

Each diagnosis was grounded in clinical symptoms, serum thyroxine and TRAb, thyroid ultrasound, and orbital computed tomography. This clonotype was detected a few times. Its antigen is as yet unknown. Using RNA transcripts as the source, TCR beta CDR3 regions were amplified. Primed by the HTBI set, a first-round RT-PCR was run on the TCR CDR3. TCRdb re-derived calls from the multiplex PCR reads in MiXCR, one entry per CDR3 protein. Of 650,000 to 700,000 distinct CDR3 sequences listed, around 15% were seen once; the top ten hold roughly a sixth. The TCR comes from a man between 50 and 59 years old with Graves' hyperthyroidism. The sample was blood.

CDR3: CASRGGVVDMAEQFF. CDR3 in DNA: TGTGCCAGCAGGGGGGGGGTAGTTGATATGGCTGAGCAGTTCTTC. The chain carries TRBV12-3 or TRBV12-4 and TRBJ2-1, with 7 bases lining up with TRBD2. CDR3 length: 15 residues. V trimming: 6 bases; J trimming: 9 bases; junction bases outside the gene matches: 14.